This T cell receptor (beta chain) is from a study of blood T cells in healthy people across ages. Findings of the study overall: Using unsorted PBMCs precluded a conclusive naive versus antigen-experienced comparison. Diversity was higher, and naive CD4+ cells more numerous, in long-lived donors than in aged donors.

This clonotype was detected ten times or more. Its specificity is not known. Trimming removed 6 bases from V and 3 bases from J; junction bases left unmatched: 4. CDR1 is MNHEY and CDR2 is SMNVEV in the germline V gene (reference sequence). The CDR3 has 15 amino acids. Through a sample-barcoded 5' primer and a J-beta primer mix, a second PCR was run for roughly 7 to 12 cycles. Every individual sample yielded 2.5 million or more paired-end reads (each containing CDR3). TCRdb re-called the 5' RACE reads with MiXCR, one entry per CDR3 protein. Of roughly 2 million distinct CDR3 sequences in the sample, less than 50% were seen once. With each sample, at least 5 micrograms of total RNA were extracted.

The chain combines TRBV27 with TRBJ2-6, with 8 bases identical to TRBD1. Sequenced: blood. This receptor was identified in a woman aged 40 to 55 in good health. The CDR3 here is CASRKTGVGANVLTF. As DNA, the CDR3 is TGTGCCAGCAGAAAGACAGGGGTTGGGGCCAACGTCCTGACTTTC.